This section outlines one TCR beta chain sequence together with its context. This specimen belongs to a study of blood T cell repertoires in COVID-19. On the study more broadly: Acute-phase and convalescent COVID-19 samples originated in the United States, Italy and Spain. Sources were T cells, B-cell-depleted T cells, or PBMCs; the material itself was cDNA or gDNA.

The CDR3 length is 15 residues. Unmatched junction bases numbered 3, after V lost 0 bases and J lost 7 bases. Germline loops: CDR1 LGHDT, CDR2 YNNKEL (reference sequence). Clones were read by immunoSEQ multiplex PCR, and TCRdb kept only the in-frame ones, dropping some. The repertoire has 200,000 to 300,000 clones, just under 90% of them found once; the top ten carry over 3.5%. Sequencing was carried out using peripheral blood. The V and J genes are TRBV3-1 (or the pseudogene TRBV3-2) and TRBJ1-2; 12 bases match TRBD1. This clonotype was sampled from a woman aged 40 to 50 with acute or convalescent COVID-19. The CDR3 is CASSQEGTGGIGYTF. The CDR3 coding sequence is TGTGCCAGCAGCCAAGAAGGGACAGGGGGCATTGGCTACACCTTC.